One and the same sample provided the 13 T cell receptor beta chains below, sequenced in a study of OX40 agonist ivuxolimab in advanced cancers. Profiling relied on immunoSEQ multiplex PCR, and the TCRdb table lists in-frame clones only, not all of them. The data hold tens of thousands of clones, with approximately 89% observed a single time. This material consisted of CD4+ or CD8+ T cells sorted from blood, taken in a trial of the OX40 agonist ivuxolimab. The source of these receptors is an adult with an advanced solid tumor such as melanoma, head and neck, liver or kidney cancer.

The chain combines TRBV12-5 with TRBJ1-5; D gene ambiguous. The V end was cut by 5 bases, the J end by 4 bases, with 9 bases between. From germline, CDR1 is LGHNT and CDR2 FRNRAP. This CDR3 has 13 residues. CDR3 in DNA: TGTGCTAGTGGTCCCCCGGGTAATCAGCCCCAGCATTTT. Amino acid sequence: CASGPPGNQPQHF.

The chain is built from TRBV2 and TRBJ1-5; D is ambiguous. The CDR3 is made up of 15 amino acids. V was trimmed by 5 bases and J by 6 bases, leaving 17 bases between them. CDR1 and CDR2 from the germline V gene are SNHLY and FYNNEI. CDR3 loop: CASSRTGRGFQPQHF. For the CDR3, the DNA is TGTGCCAGCAGTCGCACCGGGAGAGGATTTCAGCCCCAGCATTTT.

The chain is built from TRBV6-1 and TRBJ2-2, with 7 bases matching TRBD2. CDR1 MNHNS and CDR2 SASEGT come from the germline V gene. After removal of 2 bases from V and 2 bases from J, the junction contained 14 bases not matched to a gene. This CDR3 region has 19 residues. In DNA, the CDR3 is TGTGCCAGCAGTGAAATATCTTGGGCTAGCGGAACTAACACCGGGGAGCTGTTTTTT. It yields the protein CASSEISWASGTNTGELFF.

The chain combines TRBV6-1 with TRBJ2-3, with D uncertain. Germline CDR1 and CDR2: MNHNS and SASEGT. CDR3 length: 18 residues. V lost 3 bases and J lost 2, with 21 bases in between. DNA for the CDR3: TGTGCCAGCAGTGATCCCTTAGCTTCTCGGGTCCTCACAGATACGCAGTATTTT. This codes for CASSDPLASRVLTDTQYF.

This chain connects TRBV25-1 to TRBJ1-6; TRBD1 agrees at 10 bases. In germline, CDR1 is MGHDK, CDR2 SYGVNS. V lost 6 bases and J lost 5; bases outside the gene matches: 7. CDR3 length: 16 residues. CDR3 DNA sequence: TGTGCCAGCAGGGACGGGACAGGGGCAAATAATTCACCCCTCCACTTT. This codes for CASRDGTGANNSPLHF.

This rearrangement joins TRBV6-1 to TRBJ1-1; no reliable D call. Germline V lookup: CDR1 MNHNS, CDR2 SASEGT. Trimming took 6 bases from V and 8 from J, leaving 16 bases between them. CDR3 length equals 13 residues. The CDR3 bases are TGTGCCAGCAGGACTACCCTGTATGGGGAAGCTTTCTTT. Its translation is CASRTTLYGEAFF.

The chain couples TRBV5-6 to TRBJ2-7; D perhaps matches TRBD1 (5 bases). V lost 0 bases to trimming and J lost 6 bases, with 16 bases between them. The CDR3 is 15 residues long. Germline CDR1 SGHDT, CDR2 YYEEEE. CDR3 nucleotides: TGTGCCAGCAGCTTGGAGTTCGGGCAGGGTCGCGAGCAGTACTTC. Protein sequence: CASSLEFGQGREQYF.

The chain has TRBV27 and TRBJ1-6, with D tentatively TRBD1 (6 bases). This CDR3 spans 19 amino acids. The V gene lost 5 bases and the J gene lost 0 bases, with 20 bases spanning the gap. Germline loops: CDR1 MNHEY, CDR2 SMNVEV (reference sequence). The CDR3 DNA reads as TGTGCCAGCAGTCCCCTAAACCGGGACATCAGCTCCTATAATTCACCCCTCCACTTT. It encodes CASSPLNRDISSYNSPLHF.

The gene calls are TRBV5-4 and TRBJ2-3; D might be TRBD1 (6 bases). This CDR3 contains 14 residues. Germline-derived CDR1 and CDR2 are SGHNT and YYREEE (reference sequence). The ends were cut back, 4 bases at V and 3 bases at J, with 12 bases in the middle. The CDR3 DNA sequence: TGTGCCAGCAGCCCGGTTCAGGGGACAGATACGCAGTATTTT. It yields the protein CASSPVQGTDTQYF.

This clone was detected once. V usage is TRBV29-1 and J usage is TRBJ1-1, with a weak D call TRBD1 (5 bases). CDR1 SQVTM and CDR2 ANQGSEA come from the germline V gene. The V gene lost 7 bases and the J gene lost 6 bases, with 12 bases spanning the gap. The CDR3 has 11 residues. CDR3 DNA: TGCAGCGCCAGACAGTCCTCTGAAGCTTTCTTT. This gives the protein CSARQSSEAFF.

The CDR3 loop is CASSLGHINEKLFF. Written as DNA, the CDR3 is TGCGCCAGCAGCTTGGGCCATATTAATGAAAAACTGTTTTTT. The chain recombines TRBV5-1 with TRBJ1-4; D is ambiguous. This CDR3 comprises 14 residues. Germline-derived CDR1 and CDR2 are SGHRS and YFSETQ. The V end was cut by 0 bases, the J end by 4 bases, with 7 bases between. Full variable domain (outside the CDR3, taken from reference TRBV5-1 and TRBJ1-4): KAGVTQTPRYLIKTRGQQVTLSCSPISGHRSVSWYQQTPGQGLQFLFEYFSETQRNKGNFPGRFSGRQFSNSRSEMNVSTLELGDSALYLCASSLGHINEKLFFGSGTQLSVL.

Here the CDR3 DNA reads TGTGCCACCAGCAGAGCGGGGTACGAGCAGTACTTC. It is translated as CATSRAGYEQYF. The V and J genes are TRBV15 and TRBJ2-7; D may be TRBD2 (5 bases). The CDR3 sequence is 12 residues long. Trimming cost V 1 base and J 4 bases, with 5 bases left between them. Germline CDR1 and CDR2: LNHNV and YYDKDF (reference sequence).

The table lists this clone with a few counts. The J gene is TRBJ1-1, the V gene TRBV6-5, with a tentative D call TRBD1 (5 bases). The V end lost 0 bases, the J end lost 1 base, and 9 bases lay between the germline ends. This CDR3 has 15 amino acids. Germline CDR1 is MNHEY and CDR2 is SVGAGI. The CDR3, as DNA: TGTGCCAGCAGTTACTCGATGGGACGGAACACTGAAGCTTTCTTT. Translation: CASSYSMGRNTEAFF.